The 29 T cell receptor beta chains below all came from one sample that was sequenced in a study of blood T cell repertoires in COVID-19. Assay: immunoSEQ multiplex PCR; the TCRdb copy retains only in-frame clones and omits some. The sample has approximately 170,000 clones; around four fifths are singletons. Sequenced material: PBMCs or T cells enriched from blood (not recorded which). The source of these receptors is a woman in her fifties or sixties who had recovered from COVID-19.

The chain couples TRBV29-1 to TRBJ1-6, with D tentatively TRBD1 (5 bases). Germline CDR1 is SQVTM and CDR2 is ANQGSEA. The CDR3 loop spans 14 amino acids. Deletions cut 7 bases from V and 5 bases from J, with 15 bases between. CDR3 loop: CSAQGAGNNSPLHF. The CDR3, as DNA: TGCAGCGCCCAAGGGGCAGGGAATAATTCACCCCTCCACTTT.

This chain joins TRBV7-2 and TRBJ2-1; a weak D match, TRBD2 (6 bases). The CDR3 totals 14 residues. V lost 8 bases, J lost 10 bases, and 21 bases lay in between. CDR1 SGHTA and CDR2 FQGNSA come from the germline V gene. CDR3: CASRESLPVREQFF. DNA of the CDR3: TGTGCCAGCCGGGAGTCACTCCCGGTTAGGGAGCAGTTCTTC.

This clone was counted many times. This chain uses TRBV12-3 or TRBV12-4 with TRBJ2-7, with 14 bases fitting TRBD2. The CDR3 runs to 13 residues. V lost 5 bases, J lost 9 bases, and 3 bases stayed unmatched. The CDR3 protein is CASSPGTSGRQYV. The CDR3 DNA sequence: TGTGCCAGCAGTCCTGGGACTAGCGGGAGGCAGTACGTC.

The chain is built from TRBV27 and TRBJ2-2; TRBD2 might be the D (5 bases). Trimming pared 5 bases from V and 7 bases from J, leaving 20 bases between. The CDR3 runs 16 residues. CDR1 is MNHEY and CDR2 is SMNVEV in the germline V gene (reference sequence). The CDR3 protein is CASSHGVVGSIGELFF. The CDR3 DNA sequence: TGTGCCAGCAGTCACGGGGTGGTGGGCTCGATCGGGGAGCTGTTTTTT.

The chain links TRBV30 to TRBJ2-2; the match to TRBD2 covers 13 bases. Trimming at V came to 2 bases and at J to 7 bases, leaving 7 bases not matched to a gene. CDR3 length: 16 amino acids. CDR1 is GTSNPN, CDR2 SVGIG, per germline (reference sequence). CDR3 in amino acids: CAWSYGLAGAGGELFF. Written as DNA, the CDR3 is TGTGCCTGGAGTTATGGACTAGCGGGAGCTGGCGGGGAGCTGTTTTTT.

The J gene is TRBJ2-1, the V gene TRBV9; maybe TRBD2 (5 bases). Trimming took off 0 bases at V and 1 base at J, with 14 bases between the two ends. From germline, CDR1 is SGDLS and CDR2 YYNGEE. The CDR3 is 17 amino acids. The CDR3: CASSVVGLAGSYNEQFF. In DNA form, the CDR3 reads TGTGCCAGCAGCGTAGTTGGGCTAGCTGGTTCCTACAATGAGCAGTTCTTC. The full variable domain, rest sourced from reference TRBV9 and TRBJ2-1, is DSGVTQTPKHLITATGQRVTLRCSPRSGDLSVYWYQQSLDQGLQFLIQYYNGEERAKGNILERFSAQQFPDLHSELNLSSLELGDSALYFCASSVVGLAGSYNEQFFGPGTRLTVL.

The V gene is TRBV3-1 (or the pseudogene TRBV3-2), the J gene TRBJ2-3; 10 bases align to TRBD2. The CDR3 spans 15 residues. V lost 1 base and J lost 4; bases outside the gene matches: 2. Germline assignment: CDR1 LGHDT and CDR2 YNNKEL (reference sequence). For the CDR3, the DNA is TGTGCCAGCAGCCAAGGGCTAGCGGGGGCAGATACGCAGTATTTT. It is translated as CASSQGLAGADTQYF.

This chain joins TRBV7-3 and TRBJ1-1, with D tentatively TRBD1 (6 bases). Germline assignment: CDR1 SGHTA and CDR2 FQGTGA. There are 13 residues in the CDR3. V lost 4 bases and J 3 bases, leaving 9 bases between the germline ends. CDR3 in DNA: TGTGCCAGCAGCTCCCACAGGGACACTGAAGCTTTCTTT. Its translation is CASSSHRDTEAFF.

A single count supports this clone. The J gene is TRBJ1-2, the V gene TRBV12-5; the D gene is possibly TRBD1 (6 bases). The CDR3 contains 14 residues. V lost 1 base to trimming and J lost 4 bases, with 10 bases between them. The germline V gene encodes CDR1 LGHNT and CDR2 FRNRAP. CDR3 sequence: CASGLATGLYGYTF. The DNA of the CDR3 is TGTGCTAGTGGTTTGGCCACAGGGCTCTATGGCTACACCTTC.

The rearrangement joins TRBV7-3 to TRBJ2-2; 8 bases map to TRBD2. The germline V gene has CDR1 SGHTA and CDR2 FQGTGA. The CDR3 has 15 residues. Trimming cost V 4 bases and J 8 bases; bases outside gene matches: 9. The CDR3 DNA reads TGTGCCAGCAGCTCCACCGGGACTAGATCTGGGGAGCTGTTTTTT. Its protein is CASSSTGTRSGELFF.

This chain joins TRBV13 and TRBJ2-1; 9 bases fit TRBD2. CDR3 size: 16 residues. After removal of 0 bases from V and 5 bases from J, the junction contained 5 bases not matched to a gene. Germline CDR1 reads PRHDT; CDR2 reads FYEKMQ (reference sequence). The CDR3 bases are TGTGCCAGCAGCTTAGGAGTGACTAGCGGCCACAATGAGCAGTTCTTC. Translated, it gives CASSLGVTSGHNEQFF.

The V call is TRBV6-5, the J call TRBJ2-5; tentatively, D is TRBD2 (6 bases). Trimming took off 0 bases at V and 5 bases at J, with 10 bases between the two ends. Germline CDR1 is MNHEY and CDR2 is SVGAGI. This CDR3 is 14 amino acids long. CDR3 sequence reads: CASSYSSGVETQYF. In DNA form, the CDR3 reads TGTGCCAGCAGTTACTCGTCGGGGGTCGAGACCCAGTACTTC.

The V and J genes are TRBV9 and TRBJ1-1; D unresolved. CDR3 size: 13 residues. Trimming cost V 3 bases and J 5 bases, with 11 bases left between them. Germline V gene data show CDR1 as SGDLS and CDR2 as YYNGEE. The CDR3 is CASSEYLVTEAFF. CDR3 bases: TGTGCCAGCAGCGAATACTTGGTTACTGAAGCTTTCTTT.

The chain employs TRBV30 and TRBJ1-6; no definite D call. The length of the CDR3 is 16 residues. V lost 2 bases, J lost 0 bases, and 11 bases lay in between. The germline CDR1 and CDR2 sequences are GTSNPN and SVGIG (reference sequence). CDR3 in amino acids: CAWSSPGNSYNSPLHF. DNA for the CDR3: TGTGCCTGGAGTTCACCGGGGAACTCCTATAATTCACCCCTCCACTTT.

This chain joins TRBV6-8 and TRBJ2-7, with TRBD1 matching 10 bases. J lost 1 base, V lost 6 bases, and 9 bases had no gene match. The CDR3 is 16 amino acids. In germline, CDR1 is MNHGY, CDR2 SAAAGT. The CDR3 reads CASRGSGTGVSYEQYV. The CDR3 DNA reads TGTGCCAGCAGGGGATCCGGGACAGGGGTATCCTACGAGCAGTACGTC.

The gene calls are TRBV14 and TRBJ2-1, with TRBD2 identical over 11 bases. There are 19 residues in the CDR3. The V segment lost 5 bases and the J segment 7 bases; nucleotides outside the gene matches: 19. Germline V gives CDR1 SGHDN, CDR2 FVKESK. The CDR3 DNA reads as TGTGCCAGCAGCATCTCGGGGTCGACTAGCGGGATAAAAAGAAATGAGCAGTTCTTC. Translating it yields CASSISGSTSGIKRNEQFF. The full variable domain, with the rest looked up from reference TRBV14 and TRBJ2-1, is EAGVTQFPSHSVIEKGQTVTLRCDPISGHDNLYWYRRVMGKEIKFLLHFVKESKQDESGMPNNRFLAERTGGTYSTLKVQPAELEDSGVYFCASSISGSTSGIKRNEQFFGPGTRLTVL.

V gene TRBV6-2 or TRBV6-3 combines with J gene TRBJ2-7; 9 bases align to TRBD1. V shed 0 bases, J shed 1 base, and the junction held 1 base outside the gene matches. The CDR3 is 15 residues long. Germline loops: CDR1 MNHEY, CDR2 SVGEGT. The CDR3 sequence: CASSYSGTGSYEQYV. CDR3 nucleotides: TGTGCCAGCAGTTACTCGGGGACAGGGTCCTACGAGCAGTACGTC.

V usage is TRBV3-1 (or the pseudogene TRBV3-2) and J usage is TRBJ1-5; 11 bases map to TRBD1. The CDR3 runs 16 residues. CDR1 is LGHDT, CDR2 YNNKEL, per germline (reference sequence). The V segment lost 2 bases and the J segment 9 bases; nucleotides outside the gene matches: 9. The CDR3 protein is CASSQSRTGGLGPQHF. Here the CDR3 DNA reads TGTGCCAGCAGCCAATCACGGACAGGGGGCTTAGGGCCCCAGCATTTT.

The CDR3 DNA follows: TGTGCCACCCTCAGCTATGGCTACACCTTC. Its translation is CATLSYGYTF. The chain uses TRBV12-3 or TRBV12-4 and TRBJ1-2; D not certain. The V end lost 10 bases, the J end lost 4 bases, and 7 bases lay between the germline ends. The CDR3 has 10 residues.

The chain has TRBV12-3 or TRBV12-4 and TRBJ2-3; a weak D match, TRBD2 (5 bases). V dropped 11 bases and J dropped 0 bases, with 12 bases sitting between them. The CDR3 is 13 amino acids. CDR3 DNA sequence: TGTGCCGGAAGCGGCACTAGCACAGATACGCAGTATTTT. Its protein is CAGSGTSTDTQYF.

This sequence joins TRBV28 and TRBJ1-2, with a possible D match to TRBD1 (6 bases). The germline gives CDR1 MDHEN, CDR2 SYDVKM. CDR3 length: 13 residues. V lost 6 bases to trimming and J lost 5 bases, with 13 bases between them. CDR3 nucleotides: TGTGCCAGCAGCCCCGGGGGGCAATATGGCTACACCTTC. Its translation is CASSPGGQYGYTF.

The chain has TRBV14 and TRBJ1-3; D unresolved. This CDR3 region has 15 residues. Deletions cut 1 base from V and 4 bases from J, with 11 bases between. Germline loops: CDR1 SGHDN, CDR2 FVKESK. CDR3: CASSQAAVGGNTIYF. CDR3 coding DNA: TGTGCCAGCAGCCAAGCGGCGGTAGGAGGAAACACCATATATTTT.

The V call is TRBV19, the J call TRBJ1-5; TRBD1 is a possible D gene (5 bases). The CDR3 extends over 17 amino acids. The V end was cut by 4 bases, the J end by 3 bases, with 19 bases between. Germline CDR1 reads LNHDA; CDR2 reads SQIVND (reference sequence). The DNA for the CDR3 is TGTGCCAGTAGTAAAATCTCGGTACAGGCGTACAATCAGCCCCAGCATTTT. Translated, it gives CASSKISVQAYNQPQHF.

The V and J genes are TRBV29-1 and TRBJ1-1; the D gene is possibly TRBD1 (5 bases). This CDR3 is built from 10 residues. V dropped 4 bases and J dropped 10 bases, with 10 bases sitting between them. Germline-derived CDR1 and CDR2 are SQVTM and ANQGSEA. The CDR3, as DNA: TGCAGCGTTGCGCCAGGGCCAGCTTTCTTT. This gives the protein CSVAPGPAFF.

V gene TRBV5-1 combines with J gene TRBJ1-2; TRBD1 agrees at 8 bases. There are 15 residues in the CDR3. Per germline, CDR1 SGHRS and CDR2 YFSETQ. The V gene end was trimmed by 0 bases and the J gene end by 8 bases; junction bases not matched to a gene: 9. The DNA for the CDR3 is TGCGCCAGCAGCTTGGCCGGCAGGGGGCAGGGAGGCTACACCTTC. Translated, it gives CASSLAGRGQGGYTF.

The rearrangement joins TRBV20-1 to TRBJ1-1; no clear D gene. Between the trimmed V and J ends, which lost 8 bases and 1 base, there was a span of 8 bases. CDR1 and CDR2 from the germline V gene are DFQATT and SNEGSKA (reference sequence). The CDR3 consists of 11 residues. CDR3 sequence reads: CSYRKNTEAFF. CDR3 DNA: TGCAGTTACAGAAAGAACACTGAAGCTTTCTTT.

This clone showed up just a few times. This chain connects TRBV28 to TRBJ2-1; D is perhaps TRBD2 (5 bases). The CDR3 spans 13 residues. Trimming removed 10 bases from V and 7 bases from J, with 17 bases in between. The germline gives CDR1 MDHEN, CDR2 SYDVKM. The CDR3 region has the DNA TGTGCCAATGTTTCCGGGATCCAGAATGAGCAGTTCTTC. Protein sequence: CANVSGIQNEQFF.

The gene calls are TRBV16 and TRBJ1-6; 8 nucleotides align to TRBD1. The CDR3 runs 13 residues. Germline CDR1 KGHSY, CDR2 FQNENV. Trimming cost V 4 bases and J 9 bases; bases outside gene matches: 2. The CDR3 DNA sequence: TGTGCCAGCAGCCCGACAGGGGCTTCACCCCTCCACTTT. Residues: CASSPTGASPLHF. The full variable domain, completed using reference TRBV16 and TRBJ1-6, is GEEVAQTPKHLVRGEGQKAKLYCAPIKGHSYVFWYQQVLKNEFKFLISFQNENVFDETGMPKERFSAKCLPNSPCSLEIQATKLEDSAVYFCASSPTGASPLHFGNGTRLTVT.

The V call is TRBV6-2 or TRBV6-3, the J call TRBJ1-6, with D possibly being TRBD1 (5 bases). Germline CDR1 is MNHEY and CDR2 is SVGEGT. The CDR3 length is 15 residues. V was pared by 2 bases and J by 4 bases, with 9 bases between. The CDR3 sequence is CASSYIDSYNSPLHF. The CDR3 coding sequence is TGTGCCAGCAGTTACATCGACAGTTATAATTCACCCCTCCACTTT.